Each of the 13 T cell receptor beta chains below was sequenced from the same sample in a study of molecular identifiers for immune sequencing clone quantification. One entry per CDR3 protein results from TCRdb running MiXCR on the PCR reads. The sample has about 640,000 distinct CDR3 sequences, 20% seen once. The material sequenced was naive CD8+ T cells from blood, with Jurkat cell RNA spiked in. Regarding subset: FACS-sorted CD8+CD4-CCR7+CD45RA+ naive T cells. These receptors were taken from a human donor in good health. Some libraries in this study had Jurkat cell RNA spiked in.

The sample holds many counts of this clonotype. DNA for the CDR3: TGCGCCAGCAAGGCTGAACAGGGCACAGATACGCAGTATTTT. Its protein is CASKAEQGTDTQYF. The rearrangement links TRBV10-2 to TRBJ2-3; TRBD1 is a possible D gene (5 bases). This CDR3 comprises 14 residues. Trimming left V 7 bases short and J 1 base short, with 12 bases between. In germline, CDR1 is WSHSY, CDR2 SAAADI.

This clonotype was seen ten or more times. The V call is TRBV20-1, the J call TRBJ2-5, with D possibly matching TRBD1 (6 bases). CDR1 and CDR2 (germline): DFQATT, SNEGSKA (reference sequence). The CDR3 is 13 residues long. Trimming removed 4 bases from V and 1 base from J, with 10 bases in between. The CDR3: CSANRDLQETQYF. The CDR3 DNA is TGCAGTGCTAACAGGGATCTCCAAGAGACCCAGTACTTC.

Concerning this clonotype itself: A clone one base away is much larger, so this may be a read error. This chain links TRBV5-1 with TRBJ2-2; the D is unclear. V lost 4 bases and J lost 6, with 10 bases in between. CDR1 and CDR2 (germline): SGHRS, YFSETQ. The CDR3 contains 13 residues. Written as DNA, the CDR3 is TGCGCCAGCAGCCCCTCCAACGCCGGGGAGCTGTTTTTT. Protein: CASSPSNAGELFF.

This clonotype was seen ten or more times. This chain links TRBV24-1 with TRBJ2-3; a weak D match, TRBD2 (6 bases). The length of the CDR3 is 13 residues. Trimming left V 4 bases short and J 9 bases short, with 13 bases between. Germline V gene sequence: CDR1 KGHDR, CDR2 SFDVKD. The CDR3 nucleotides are TGTGCCACCAGTGAAAAACTAGCAGCCACGCAGTATTTT. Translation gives CATSEKLAATQYF.

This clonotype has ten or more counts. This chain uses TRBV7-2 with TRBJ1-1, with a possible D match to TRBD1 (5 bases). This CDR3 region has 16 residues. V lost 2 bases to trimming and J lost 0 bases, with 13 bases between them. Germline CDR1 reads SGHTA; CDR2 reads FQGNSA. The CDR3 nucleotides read TGTGCCAGCAGCTTACTAGCAGGGATCATGAACACTGAAGCTTTCTTT. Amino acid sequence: CASSLLAGIMNTEAFF.

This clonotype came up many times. The CDR3 reads CASSIMWGAHTEAFF. Here the CDR3 DNA reads TGTGCCAGTAGTATAATGTGGGGGGCGCACACTGAAGCTTTCTTT. This chain connects TRBV19 to TRBJ1-1, with D maybe TRBD1 (6 bases). Trimming stripped 2 bases from V and 3 bases from J, with 13 bases between. The CDR3 consists of 15 residues. The V gene's germline CDR1 is LNHDA and CDR2 SQIVND (reference sequence).

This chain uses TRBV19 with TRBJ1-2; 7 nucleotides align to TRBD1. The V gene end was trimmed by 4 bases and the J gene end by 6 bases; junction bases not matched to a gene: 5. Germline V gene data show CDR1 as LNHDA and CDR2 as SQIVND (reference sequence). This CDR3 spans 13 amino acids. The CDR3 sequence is CASSKGQRNGYTF. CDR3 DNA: TGTGCCAGTAGTAAGGGACAGCGGAATGGCTACACCTTC.

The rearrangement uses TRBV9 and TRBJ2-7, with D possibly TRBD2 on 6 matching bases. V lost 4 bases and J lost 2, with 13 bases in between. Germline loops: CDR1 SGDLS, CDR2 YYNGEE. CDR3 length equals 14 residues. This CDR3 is CASSSDGSPYEQYF. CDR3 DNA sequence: TGTGCCAGCAGCTCAGACGGGAGTCCCTACGAGCAGTACTTC.

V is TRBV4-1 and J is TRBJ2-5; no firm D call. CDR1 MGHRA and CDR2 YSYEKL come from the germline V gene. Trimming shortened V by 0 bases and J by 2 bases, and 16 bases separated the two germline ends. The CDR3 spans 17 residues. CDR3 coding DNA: TGCGCCAGCAGCCAAGATAGTGTTCGATCGGTTCAAGAGACCCAGTACTTC. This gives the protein CASSQDSVRSVQETQYF.

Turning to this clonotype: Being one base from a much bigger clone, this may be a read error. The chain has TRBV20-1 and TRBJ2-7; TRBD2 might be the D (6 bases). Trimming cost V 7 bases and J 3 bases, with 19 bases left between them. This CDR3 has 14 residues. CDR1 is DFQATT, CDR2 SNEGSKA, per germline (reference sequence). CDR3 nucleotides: TGCAGTGTTATCCTCTCGTCGGAGGGCTACGAGCAGTACTTC. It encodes CSVILSSEGYEQYF.

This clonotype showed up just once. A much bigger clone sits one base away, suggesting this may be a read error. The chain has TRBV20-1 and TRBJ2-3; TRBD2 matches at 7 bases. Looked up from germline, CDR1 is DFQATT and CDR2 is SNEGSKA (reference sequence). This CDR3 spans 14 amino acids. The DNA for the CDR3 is TGCAGATGGGGACTACTTTTTTGCACAGATACGCGGTATTTT. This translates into CRWGLLFCTDTRYF.

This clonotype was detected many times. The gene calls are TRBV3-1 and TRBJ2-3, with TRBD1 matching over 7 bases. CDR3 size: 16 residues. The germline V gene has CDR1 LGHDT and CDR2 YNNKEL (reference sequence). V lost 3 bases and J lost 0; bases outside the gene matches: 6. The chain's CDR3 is CASSQGDSKSTDTQYF. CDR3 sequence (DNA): TGTGCCAGCAGCCAGGGGGACAGCAAGAGCACAGATACGCAGTATTTT.

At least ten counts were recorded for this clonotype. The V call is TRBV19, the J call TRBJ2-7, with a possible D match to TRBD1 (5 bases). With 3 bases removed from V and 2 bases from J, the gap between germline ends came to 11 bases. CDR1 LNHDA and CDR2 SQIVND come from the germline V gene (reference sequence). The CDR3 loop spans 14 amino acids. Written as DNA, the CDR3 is TGTGCCAGTAGTATGAGTGACAGAGCCTACGAGCAGTACTTC. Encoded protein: CASSMSDRAYEQYF.